Listed here is a single T cell receptor (beta chain). Its binding antigen is unknown. The record has no base qualities; no much larger clone is one base away. The sample comes from a study of graft-versus-host responses after intestinal transplantation (dated by TCRdb to about 2021). With regard to the full study: The transplants that recipients got were multivisceral, liver-intestinal, or isolated intestinal. The cohort enrolled 20 to 30 intestinal transplant recipients including one retransplant, and a few patients lacking pretransplant specimens were excluded. Alloreactive clones were identified by sequencing pre-transplant mixed lymphocyte reaction products and comparing them with unstimulated pre-transplant donor and recipient T cells. Every recipient was given anti-thymocyte globulin induction, followed by roughly 3 years of maintenance tacrolimus and steroids. After intestinal transplantation, graft-versus-host and host-versus-graft alloreactive T cell clones were followed in the graft, circulation and bone marrow using bulk TCR-beta CDR3 sequencing. Donor T cell macrochimerism was defined as a peak of at least 4% donor T cells among recipient peripheral blood mononuclear cells. Samples from three later patients were sequenced in-house on an Illumina MiSeq with MiXCR processing rather than by the commercial service.

General conclusions and limits of the study: The conclusions were limited by the relatively low number and heterogeneity of the intestinal transplant patients. Early after transplant, peak levels of circulating GvH clones were associated with declines in HvG clones. Patients with donor T cell macrochimerism had high GvH to HvG T cell clonal ratios in their allografts. GvH clones were detected in recipient bone marrow, and some appeared earlier in ileal mucosa or blood, consistent with an intestinal mucosal origin.

Blood samples were collected up to 4 times in the first month after transplant and then at least monthly when available. Library generation was performed with the immunoSEQ multiplex PCR assay. For most patients, high-throughput TCR-beta CDR3 sequencing of genomic DNA was performed by Adaptive Biotechnologies. The authors' pipeline ran thus. Adaptive's ImmunoSEQ software was the source of the TCR sequencing data for 18 patients, while a few other patients were processed with MiXCR and VDJtools. Because the origin of CDR3 nucleotide sequences shared between donor and recipient could not be assigned, those sequences were removed. At least 2-fold expansion over unstimulated cells and a minimum CFSE-low frequency of 0.002% (template counts) or 0.001% (read counts) were required for clones to be classified as alloreactive. Clones were considered mappable if detected in sequenced pre-transplant spleen, lymph node, or MLR CFSE-low populations of the donor or recipient. The cumulative frequency of alloreactive clones was calculated as a percentage of all sequences, weighted by copy number. TCRdb provides this immuneACCESS table in a form limited to in-frame rearrangements. Some clones are lacking; in checked studies, under half of them reflect an unresolved V gene, and why the rest are absent is not known. V, J and clone size are those of that table, while D and trimming were read from the DNA. The sample yields under 45,000 clones; over 90% were counted once. In total, the top ten clones hold 3.6% of the sample.

Per the germline V gene, MGHDK is the CDR1 and SYGVNS is the CDR2. The CDR3 contains 15 residues, cysteine and phenylalanine counted. Left in the record is the CDR3 DNA by itself, 45 bases read in frame from the first base. At the junction V is shortened by 3 bases and J by 0 bases, with 12 bases in between. This chain joins TRBV25-1 to TRBJ2-7; the D gene identity is not certain. Sequenced material: PBMCs, taken 700 to 750 days after intestinal transplantation. The TCR originated in a human patient who received an intestinal transplant, so some T cells may come from the graft donor. The bases are TGTGCCAGCAGTGAGACATGGTCCAGCTCCTACGAGCAGTACTTC. This codes for CASSETWSSSYEQYF.